Below, 9 T cell receptor beta chains from the same sample are listed, as sequenced in a study of blood T cell repertoires in COVID-19. The repertoire was sequenced with immunoSEQ multiplex PCR; TCRdb's copy has only in-frame clones and lacks some. The sample gives under 200,000 clones, roughly 88% of which show up once; roughly 5.9% is in the top ten. Sequenced material: PBMCs or T cells enriched from blood (not recorded which). These receptors came from a man between 35 and 55 years old with acute COVID-19.

The chain employs TRBV2 and TRBJ2-5; 15 nucleotides line up with TRBD2. Germline lookup yields CDR1 SNHLY and CDR2 FYNNEI. J was trimmed by 4 bases and V by 6 bases; bases with no gene match: 15. This CDR3 contains 19 residues. CDR3 nucleotides: TGTGCCAGCAGCGAGCGCCGGACTAGCGGGAGGGCCGTCAGAGAGACCCAGTACTTC. As protein: CASSERRTSGRAVRETQYF. Full variable domain (remainder filled in from reference TRBV2 and TRBJ2-5): EPEVTQTPSHQVTQMGQEVILRCVPISNHLYFYWYRQILGQKVEFLVSFYNNEISEKSEIFDDQFSVERPDGSNFTLKIRSTKLEDSAMYFCASSERRTSGRAVRETQYFGPGTRLLVL.

This chain links TRBV11-2 with TRBJ1-2; TRBD1 matches at 9 bases. V lost 5 bases, J lost 5 bases, and 9 bases stayed unmatched. This CDR3 region has 15 residues. In germline, CDR1 is SGHAT, CDR2 FQNNGV. The CDR3 here is CASSGPDRGSYGYTF. The DNA for the CDR3 is TGTGCCAGCAGCGGCCCCGACAGGGGGAGTTATGGCTACACCTTC.

This clone was observed a few times. The genes are TRBV28 and TRBJ1-3; D is possibly TRBD1 (5 bases). Germline values: CDR1 MDHEN, CDR2 SYDVKM. The CDR3 consists of 16 residues. V lost 7 bases and J 0 bases, leaving 16 bases between the germline ends. CDR3 sequence (DNA): TGTGCCAGCACCTCCTGGGGGGGAATCTCTGGAAACACCATATATTTT. Protein: CASTSWGGISGNTIYF.

This clone was seen just once. The chain links TRBV28 to TRBJ1-1, with 7 bases matching TRBD1. Trimming removed 6 bases from V and 0 bases from J; junction bases left unmatched: 7. The germline gives CDR1 MDHEN, CDR2 SYDVKM. The CDR3 runs 15 residues. CDR3 sequence: CASRTPRGLNTEAFF. CDR3 coding DNA: TGTGCCAGCAGGACACCTAGGGGGCTGAACACTGAAGCTTTCTTT.

J is TRBJ1-3 and V is TRBV7-6; D not resolved. The CDR3 covers 16 residues. Germline CDR1 and CDR2: SGHVS and FNYEAQ. With 0 bases removed from V and 0 bases from J, the gap between germline ends came to 9 bases. The CDR3 sequence is CASSLALPGSGNTIYF. CDR3 nucleotide sequence: TGTGCCAGCAGCTTAGCACTCCCTGGCTCTGGAAACACCATATATTTT.

The chain combines TRBV28 with TRBJ2-5; TRBD2 might be the D (5 bases). The germline V gene has CDR1 MDHEN and CDR2 SYDVKM. Trimming removed 4 bases at V and 5 bases at J, with 17 bases between. The CDR3 covers 15 residues. CDR3 sequence reads: CASSSPSTKGETQYF. The CDR3 region has the DNA TGTGCCAGCAGTTCCCCGTCGACTAAAGGGGAGACCCAGTACTTC.

The chain links TRBV7-9 to TRBJ2-1, with TRBD2 matching 10 bases. V shed 2 bases, J shed 7 bases, and the junction held 8 bases outside the gene matches. The CDR3 has 16 residues. Germline CDR1 and CDR2: SEHNR and FQNEAQ (reference sequence). The CDR3 here is CASSLRTSGGENEQFF. In DNA, the CDR3 is TGTGCCAGCAGCTTAAGGACTAGCGGCGGAGAGAATGAGCAGTTCTTC.

This chain joins TRBV5-4 and TRBJ2-1; 8 nucleotides line up with TRBD2. Trimming at V came to 4 bases and at J to 4 bases, leaving 7 bases not matched to a gene. The CDR3 covers 15 residues. The V gene's germline CDR1 is SGHNT and CDR2 YYREEE (reference sequence). The CDR3 DNA follows: TGTGCCAGCAGCCTAGGAGCGGGAGAGTACAATGAGCAGTTCTTC. Encoded protein: CASSLGAGEYNEQFF.

The chain employs TRBV2 and TRBJ2-7; TRBD2 might be the D (6 bases). This CDR3 has 15 amino acids. The V and J ends lost 7 bases and 1 base respectively, with 17 bases between them. CDR1 is SNHLY and CDR2 is FYNNEI in the germline V gene. The CDR3 is CASTSLSGVSYEQYF. The CDR3 region has the DNA TGTGCCAGCACATCATTATCGGGGGTTTCCTACGAGCAGTACTTC.